The 18 T cell receptor beta chains listed next were all sequenced from one sample in a study of T-cell memory formation after mild COVID-19. TCRdb ran MiXCR on the 5' RACE reads and lists one entry per CDR3 protein. There are around 300,000 distinct CDR3 sequences in the sample; around 8% occur only once, and around a fifth lies in the top ten. Sequenced: PBMCs or a T cell subset sorted from them (not recorded which). The receptors here all came from a man younger than 35 who had mild COVID-19 (a few samples of this study predate the infection). Cell type and time point are not known.

The V gene is TRBV5-1, the J gene TRBJ2-7, with D possibly being TRBD1 (7 bases). V lost 0 bases to trimming and J lost 4 bases, with 11 bases between them. The germline CDR1 and CDR2 sequences are SGHRS and YFSETQ. The CDR3 has 14 amino acids. DNA of the CDR3: TGCGCCAGCAGCTTGGGGCGGGACAGATACGAGCAGTACTTC. Translated: CASSLGRDRYEQYF.

This clonotype was seen repeatedly, ten times or more. This chain joins TRBV6-4 and TRBJ2-2; D uncertain. The V gene lost 6 bases and the J gene lost 0 bases, with 14 bases spanning the gap. The CDR3 consists of 16 residues. In germline, CDR1 is MRHNA, CDR2 SNTAGT. The CDR3 loop reads CASSDQGPSNTGELFF. CDR3 sequence (DNA): TGTGCCAGCAGCGACCAAGGGCCTTCGAACACCGGGGAGCTGTTTTTT.

V is TRBV20-1 and J is TRBJ2-5; either TRBD1 or TRBD2 may fit D (5 bases each). Deletions cut 3 bases from V and 7 bases from J, with 12 bases between. The germline CDR1 and CDR2 sequences are DFQATT and SNEGSKA (reference sequence). The CDR3 has 12 residues. CDR3 amino acids: CSASPGTGTQYF. In DNA, the CDR3 is TGCAGTGCTAGCCCGGGGACGGGGACCCAGTACTTC.

The chain recombines TRBV4-2 with TRBJ2-1; possible D gene TRBD2, 7 bases. Trimming stripped 0 bases from V and 1 base from J, with 10 bases between. Germline lookup yields CDR1 LGHNA and CDR2 YNFKEQ. The CDR3 contains 16 residues. The CDR3 here is CASSQDKGGSYNEQFF. The DNA for the CDR3 is TGTGCCAGCAGCCAAGATAAGGGGGGGTCCTACAATGAGCAGTTCTTC.

The chain carries TRBV7-2 and TRBJ2-1; perhaps TRBD2 as D (6 bases). V was trimmed by 0 bases and J by 2 bases, leaving 8 bases between them. There are 15 residues in the CDR3. Germline-derived CDR1 and CDR2 are SGHTA and FQGNSA. As DNA, the CDR3 is TGTGCCAGCAGCTTAGCTAGGGAGGCCTACAATGAGCAGTTCTTC. Translating gives CASSLAREAYNEQFF.

This chain joins TRBV18 and TRBJ1-2, with a weak D call TRBD1 (6 bases). CDR3 size: 15 residues. The germline CDR1 and CDR2 sequences are KGHSH and LQKENI. V lost 3 bases and J lost 8, with 19 bases in between. CDR3 sequence: CASSPDRSGYLGYTF. DNA of the CDR3: TGTGCCAGCTCACCGGACAGATCGGGGTACTTGGGCTACACCTTC.

This clonotype was observed a handful of times. V gene TRBV5-1 combines with J gene TRBJ2-5; D call uncertain. V lost 0 bases and J 5 bases, leaving 20 bases between the germline ends. Germline-derived CDR1 and CDR2 are SGHRS and YFSETQ. The CDR3 sequence is 17 residues long. The CDR3 DNA sequence: TGCGCCAGCAGCTTGGGGCAGCCCAGGCCCACGGAGGAGACCCAGTACTTC. It translates to CASSLGQPRPTEETQYF.

This clonotype was found a few times. The V and J genes are TRBV10-3 and TRBJ2-3; a possible D gene is TRBD2 (6 bases). The length of the CDR3 is 14 residues. Germline V gene lookup returns CDR1 ENHRY and CDR2 SYGVKD. The ends were cut back, 6 bases at V and 2 bases at J, with 12 bases in the middle. The DNA of the CDR3 is TGTGCCATCAGGCGACGGGGACTCACAGATACGCAGTATTTT. It codes for CAIRRRGLTDTQYF.

V usage is TRBV18 and J usage is TRBJ1-2; unclear D gene. Germline assignment: CDR1 KGHSH and CDR2 LQKENI. V was pared by 3 bases and J by 4 bases, with 12 bases between. The CDR3 extends over 14 amino acids. CDR3 DNA: TGTGCCAGCTCACCGGCACAAATCCTCTATGGCTACACCTTC. As protein: CASSPAQILYGYTF.

A note on this clonotype: This sequence may be a read error, since a much larger clone differs from it by one base. This chain uses TRBV20-1 with TRBJ2-2; no clear D. Germline assignment: CDR1 DFQATT and CDR2 SNEGSKA (reference sequence). CDR3 length: 13 amino acids. Here the CDR3 reads CSGRRVRSGELFF. CDR3 in DNA: TGCAGTGGTAGACGAGTCCGGAGCGGGGAGCTGTTTTTT.

J is TRBJ1-5 and V is TRBV20-1; D remains unclear. Germline V CDR1 and CDR2: DFQATT, SNEGSKA (reference sequence). The CDR3 extends over 12 amino acids. V lost 3 bases, J lost 5 bases, and 8 bases lay in between. This chain's CDR3 is CSASQRDQPQHF. In DNA form, the CDR3 reads TGCAGTGCTAGTCAGCGGGATCAGCCCCAGCATTTT.

This clonotype has ten or more counts. This chain connects TRBV4-3 to TRBJ2-1; no definite D call. The V and J ends lost 3 bases and 6 bases respectively, with 9 bases between them. Germline V gene sequence: CDR1 LGHNA, CDR2 YSLEER. The CDR3 is 13 amino acids. The CDR3 is CASSHGYSNEQFF. DNA for the CDR3: TGCGCCAGCAGCCATGGATACTCCAATGAGCAGTTCTTC.

This clonotype was seen more than once but under ten times. The genes are TRBV11-2 and TRBJ2-3; 12 bases map to TRBD1. Germline V gene data show CDR1 as SGHAT and CDR2 as FQNNGV. The CDR3 is made up of 16 amino acids. The ends lost 5 bases at V and 5 bases at J; junction bases unmatched: 8. CDR3 sequence: CASSPEGQGARDTQYF. The CDR3 DNA follows: TGTGCCAGCAGCCCCGAGGGACAGGGGGCTAGAGATACGCAGTATTTT.

This clonotype was detected ten times or more. The CDR3 DNA reads TGTGCCAGCAGCCAAGACGCTAGCTACACTAGCACAGATACGCAGTATTTT. It specifies CASSQDASYTSTDTQYF. The rearrangement joins TRBV3-1 to TRBJ2-3; tentatively, D is TRBD2 (5 bases). Germline CDR1 reads LGHDT; CDR2 reads YNNKEL (reference sequence). Trimming removed 0 bases at V and 0 bases at J, with 13 bases between. This CDR3 is built from 17 residues.

V gene TRBV18 combines with J gene TRBJ2-3, with 7 bases fitting TRBD1. CDR1 KGHSH and CDR2 LQKENI come from the germline V gene. Germline trimming cut 4 bases from V and 6 bases from J; bases unmatched to any gene: 10. The CDR3 has 15 residues. The CDR3, as DNA: TGTGCCAGCTCACAACGGACAGGTTCCGGCGATACGCAGTATTTT. It yields the protein CASSQRTGSGDTQYF.

This chain connects TRBV4-1 to TRBJ1-2, with TRBD1 as a possible D gene (6 bases). The CDR3 consists of 12 residues. V shed 4 bases and J shed 7 bases, with 10 bases lying between them. Germline V CDR1 and CDR2: MGHRA, YSYEKL. CDR3 region: CASSRGGGGYTF. Written as DNA, the CDR3 is TGCGCCAGCAGCCGTGGAGGGGGTGGCTACACCTTC.

The chain links TRBV4-3 to TRBJ2-2, with D possibly matching TRBD1 (6 bases). The CDR3 extends over 17 amino acids. The V and J ends lost 4 bases and 4 bases respectively, with 19 bases between them. From germline, CDR1 is LGHNA and CDR2 YSLEER. CDR3 bases: TGCGCCAGCAGCCGGCGGGTGGGACACCCGGGCACCGGGGAGCTGTTTTTT. Amino acids: CASSRRVGHPGTGELFF.

This clonotype was detected a few times. This chain joins TRBV20-1 and TRBJ1-6; D remains ambiguous. Germline V lookup: CDR1 DFQATT, CDR2 SNEGSKA (reference sequence). This CDR3 comprises 16 residues. Trimming left V 5 bases short and J 0 bases short, with 14 bases between. CDR3 DNA sequence: TGCAGTGCTTCTCAGAGACCGAGCTCCTATAATTCACCCCTCCACTTT. Its translation is CSASQRPSSYNSPLHF.